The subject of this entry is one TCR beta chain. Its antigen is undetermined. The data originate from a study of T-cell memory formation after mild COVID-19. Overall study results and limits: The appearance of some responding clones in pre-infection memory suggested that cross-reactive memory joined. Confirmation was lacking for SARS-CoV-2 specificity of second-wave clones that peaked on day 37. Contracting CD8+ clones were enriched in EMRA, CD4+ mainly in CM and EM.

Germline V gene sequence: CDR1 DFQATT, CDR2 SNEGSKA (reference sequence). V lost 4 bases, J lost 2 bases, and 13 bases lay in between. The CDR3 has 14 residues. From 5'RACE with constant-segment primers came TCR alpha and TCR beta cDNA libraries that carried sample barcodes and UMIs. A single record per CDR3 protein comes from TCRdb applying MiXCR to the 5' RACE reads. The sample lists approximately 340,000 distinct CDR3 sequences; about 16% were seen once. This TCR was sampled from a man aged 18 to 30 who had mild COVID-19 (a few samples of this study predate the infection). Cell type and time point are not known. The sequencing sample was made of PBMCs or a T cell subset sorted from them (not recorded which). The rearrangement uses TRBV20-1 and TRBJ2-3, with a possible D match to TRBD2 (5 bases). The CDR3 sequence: CSATEGLTTDTQYF. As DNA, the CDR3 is TGCAGTGCTACCGAGGGCCTCACCACAGATACGCAGTATTTT.